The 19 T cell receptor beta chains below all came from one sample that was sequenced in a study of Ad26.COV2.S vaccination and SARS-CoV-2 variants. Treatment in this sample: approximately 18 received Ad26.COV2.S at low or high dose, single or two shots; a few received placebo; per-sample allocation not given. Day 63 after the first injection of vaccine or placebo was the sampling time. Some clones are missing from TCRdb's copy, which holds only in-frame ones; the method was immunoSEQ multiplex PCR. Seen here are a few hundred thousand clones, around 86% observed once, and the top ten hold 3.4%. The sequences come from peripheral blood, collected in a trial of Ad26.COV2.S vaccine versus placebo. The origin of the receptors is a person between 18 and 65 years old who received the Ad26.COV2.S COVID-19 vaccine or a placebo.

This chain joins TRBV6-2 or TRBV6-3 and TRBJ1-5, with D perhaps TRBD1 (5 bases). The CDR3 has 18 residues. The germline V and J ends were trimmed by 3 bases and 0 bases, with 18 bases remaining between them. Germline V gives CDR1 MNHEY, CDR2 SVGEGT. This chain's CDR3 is CASSYQHRNLYSNQPQHF. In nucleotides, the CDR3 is TGTGCCAGCAGTTATCAGCACAGGAACTTATATAGCAATCAGCCCCAGCATTTT.

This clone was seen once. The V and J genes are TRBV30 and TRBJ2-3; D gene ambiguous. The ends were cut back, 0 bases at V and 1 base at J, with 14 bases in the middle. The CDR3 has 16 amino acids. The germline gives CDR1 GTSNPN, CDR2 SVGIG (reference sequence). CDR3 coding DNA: TGTGCCTGGAGTGTAGGTCTGGGTCCGGGCACAGATACGCAGTATTTT. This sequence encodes CAWSVGLGPGTDTQYF.

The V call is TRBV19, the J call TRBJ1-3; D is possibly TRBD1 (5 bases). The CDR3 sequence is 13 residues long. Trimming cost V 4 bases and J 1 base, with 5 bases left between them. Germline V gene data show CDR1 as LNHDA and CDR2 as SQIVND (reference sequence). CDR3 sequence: CASSKGSGNTIYF. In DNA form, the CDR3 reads TGTGCCAGTAGTAAGGGGTCTGGAAACACCATATATTTT.

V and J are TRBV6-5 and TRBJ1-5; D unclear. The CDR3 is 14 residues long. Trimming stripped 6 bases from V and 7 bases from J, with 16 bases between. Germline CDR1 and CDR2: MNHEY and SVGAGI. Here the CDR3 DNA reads TGTGCCAGCAGCCGGGGAACAGACCTACAGCCCCAGCATTTT. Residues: CASSRGTDLQPQHF.

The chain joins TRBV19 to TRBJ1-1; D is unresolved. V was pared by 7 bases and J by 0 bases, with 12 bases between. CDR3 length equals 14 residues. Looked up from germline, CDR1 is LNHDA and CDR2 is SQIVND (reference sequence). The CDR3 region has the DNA TGTGCCAGTATCTCCAATAGGGTGAACACTGAAGCTTTCTTT. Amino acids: CASISNRVNTEAFF.

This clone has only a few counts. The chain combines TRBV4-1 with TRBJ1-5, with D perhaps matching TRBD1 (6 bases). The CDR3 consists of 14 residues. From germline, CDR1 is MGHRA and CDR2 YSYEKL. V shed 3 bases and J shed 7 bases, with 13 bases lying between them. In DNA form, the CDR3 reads TGCGCCAGCAGCCATGTAGGGGGAGACCAGCCCCAGCATTTT. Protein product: CASSHVGGDQPQHF.

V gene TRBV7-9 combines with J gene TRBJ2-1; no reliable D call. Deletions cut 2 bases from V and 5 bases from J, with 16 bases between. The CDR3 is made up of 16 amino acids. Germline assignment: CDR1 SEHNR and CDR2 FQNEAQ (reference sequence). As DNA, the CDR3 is TGTGCCAGCAGCTTACGGACCGTAGGGATGAACAATGAGCAGTTCTTC. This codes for CASSLRTVGMNNEQFF.

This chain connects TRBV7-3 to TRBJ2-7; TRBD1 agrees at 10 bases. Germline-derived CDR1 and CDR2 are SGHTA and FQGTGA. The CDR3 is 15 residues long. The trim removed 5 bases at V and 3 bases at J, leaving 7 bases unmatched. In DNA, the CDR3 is TGTGCCAGCAGCAACGGACAGGGGGATATCTACGAGCAGTACTTC. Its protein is CASSNGQGDIYEQYF.

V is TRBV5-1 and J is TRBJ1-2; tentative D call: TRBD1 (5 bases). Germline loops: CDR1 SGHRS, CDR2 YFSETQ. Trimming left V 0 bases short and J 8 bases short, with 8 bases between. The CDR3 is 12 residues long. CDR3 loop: CASSLGEGGYTF. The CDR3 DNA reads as TGCGCCAGCAGCTTGGGCGAGGGGGGCTACACCTTC.

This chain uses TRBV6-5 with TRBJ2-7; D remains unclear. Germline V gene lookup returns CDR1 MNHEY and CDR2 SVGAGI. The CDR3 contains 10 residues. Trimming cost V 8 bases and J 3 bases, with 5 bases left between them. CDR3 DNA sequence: TGTGCCAGCGGGTACTACGAGCAGTACTTC. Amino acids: CASGYYEQYF.

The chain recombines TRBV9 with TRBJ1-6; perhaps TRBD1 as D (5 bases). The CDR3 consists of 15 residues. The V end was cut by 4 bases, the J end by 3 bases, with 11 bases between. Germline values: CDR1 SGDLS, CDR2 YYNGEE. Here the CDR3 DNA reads TGTGCCAGCAGCACGGGGGATCTCTATAATTCACCCCTCCACTTT. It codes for CASSTGDLYNSPLHF.

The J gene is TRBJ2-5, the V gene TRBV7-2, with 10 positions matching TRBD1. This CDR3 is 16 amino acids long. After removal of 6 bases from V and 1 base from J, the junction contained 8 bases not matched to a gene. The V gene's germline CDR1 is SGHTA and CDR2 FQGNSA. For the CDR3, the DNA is TGTGCCAGCAGACCCCGGGACAGGGGCCCCCAAGAGACCCAGTACTTC. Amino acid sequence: CASRPRDRGPQETQYF. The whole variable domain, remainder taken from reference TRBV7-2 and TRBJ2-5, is GAGVSQSPSNKVTEKGKDVELRCDPISGHTALYWYRQSLGQGLEFLIYFQGNSAPDKSGLPSDRFSAERTGGSVSTLTIQRTQQEDSAVYLCASRPRDRGPQETQYFGPGTRLLVL.

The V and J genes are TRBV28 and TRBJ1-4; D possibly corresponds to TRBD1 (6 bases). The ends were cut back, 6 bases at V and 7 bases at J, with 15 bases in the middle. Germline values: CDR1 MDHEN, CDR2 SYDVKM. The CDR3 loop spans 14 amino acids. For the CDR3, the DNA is TGTGCCAGCAGCTCAGGGGTCTGGGGTGAAAAACTGTTTTTT. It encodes CASSSGVWGEKLFF.

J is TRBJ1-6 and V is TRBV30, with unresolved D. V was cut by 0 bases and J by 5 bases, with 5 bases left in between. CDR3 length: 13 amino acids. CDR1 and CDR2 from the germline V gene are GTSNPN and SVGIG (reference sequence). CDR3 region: CAWSVQNNSPLHF. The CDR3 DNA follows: TGTGCCTGGAGTGTTCAGAATAATTCACCCCTCCACTTT.

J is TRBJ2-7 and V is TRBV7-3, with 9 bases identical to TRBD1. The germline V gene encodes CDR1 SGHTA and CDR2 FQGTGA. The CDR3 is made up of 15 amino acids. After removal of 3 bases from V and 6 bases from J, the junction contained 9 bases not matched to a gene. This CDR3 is CASSLTPGTGTEQYF. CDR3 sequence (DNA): TGTGCCAGCAGCTTGACCCCCGGGACAGGGACCGAGCAGTACTTC.

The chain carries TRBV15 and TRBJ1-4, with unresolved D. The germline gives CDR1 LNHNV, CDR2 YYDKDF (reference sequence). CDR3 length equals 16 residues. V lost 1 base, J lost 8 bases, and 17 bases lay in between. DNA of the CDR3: TGTGCCACCAGCAGAGCCCCTCCCGCGGAGGGCGAAAAACTGTTTTTT. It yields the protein CATSRAPPAEGEKLFF.

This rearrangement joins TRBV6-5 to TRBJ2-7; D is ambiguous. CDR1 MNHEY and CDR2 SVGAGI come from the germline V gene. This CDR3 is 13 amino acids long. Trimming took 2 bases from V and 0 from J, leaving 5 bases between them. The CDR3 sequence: CASSYGNSYEQYF. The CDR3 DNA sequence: TGTGCCAGCAGTTACGGGAACTCCTACGAGCAGTACTTC.

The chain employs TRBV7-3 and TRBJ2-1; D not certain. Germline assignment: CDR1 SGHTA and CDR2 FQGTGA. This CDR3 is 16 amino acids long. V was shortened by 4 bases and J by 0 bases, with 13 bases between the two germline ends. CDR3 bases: TGTGCCAGCAGCTCCTCCGGACGGAGCTCCTACAATGAGCAGTTCTTC. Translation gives CASSSSGRSSYNEQFF.

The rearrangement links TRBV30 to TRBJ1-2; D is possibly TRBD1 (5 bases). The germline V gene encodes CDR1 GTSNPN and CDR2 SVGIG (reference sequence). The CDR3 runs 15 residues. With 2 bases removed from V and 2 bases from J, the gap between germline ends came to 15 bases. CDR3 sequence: CAWSPNRGGNYGYTF. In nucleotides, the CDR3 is TGTGCCTGGAGTCCCAACCGGGGGGGGAACTATGGCTACACCTTC. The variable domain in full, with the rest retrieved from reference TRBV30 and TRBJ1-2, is SQTIHQWPATLVQPVGSPLSLECTVEGTSNPNLYWYRQAAGRGLQLLFYSVGIGQISSEVPQNLSASRPQDRQFILSSKKLLLSDSGFYLCAWSPNRGGNYGYTFGSGTRLTVV.